This T cell receptor beta chain comes out of a study of T cell changes during pregnancy in multiple sclerosis. The repertoire was sequenced with immunoSEQ multiplex PCR; TCRdb's copy has only in-frame clones and lacks some. The sample yields around 48,000 clones, approximately 92% seen once. The CDR3 is 16 residues long. Trimming stripped 1 base from V and 0 bases from J, with 11 bases between. Germline CDR1 and CDR2: SGHRS and YFSETQ. The origin of this receptor is a female donor with multiple sclerosis, enrolled in a pregnancy study. Specimen: CD4+ T cells from peripheral blood mononuclear cells, collected in the third trimester of pregnancy. V and J are TRBV5-1 and TRBJ2-1; possible D gene TRBD1, 6 bases. CDR3 DNA: TGCGCCAGCAGCTTGACAGGGCAGAGCTCCTACAATGAGCAGTTCTTC. Residues: CASSLTGQSSYNEQFF.